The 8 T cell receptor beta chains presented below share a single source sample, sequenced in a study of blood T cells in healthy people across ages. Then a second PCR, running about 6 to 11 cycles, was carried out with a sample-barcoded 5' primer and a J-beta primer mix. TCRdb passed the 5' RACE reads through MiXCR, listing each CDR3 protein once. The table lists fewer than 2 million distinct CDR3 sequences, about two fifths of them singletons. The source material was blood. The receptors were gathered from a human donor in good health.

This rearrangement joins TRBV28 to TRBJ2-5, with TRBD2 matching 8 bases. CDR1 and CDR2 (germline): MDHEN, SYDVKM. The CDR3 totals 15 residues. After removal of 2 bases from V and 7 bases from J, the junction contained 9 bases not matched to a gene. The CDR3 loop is CASSLGGLAPRTQYF. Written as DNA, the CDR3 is TGTGCCAGCAGTTTAGGAGGACTAGCCCCCAGGACCCAGTACTTC.

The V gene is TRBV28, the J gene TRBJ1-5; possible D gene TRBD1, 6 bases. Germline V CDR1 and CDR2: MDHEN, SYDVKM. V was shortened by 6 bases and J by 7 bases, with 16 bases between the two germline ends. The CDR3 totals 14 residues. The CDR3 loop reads CASSPPGAPQPQHF. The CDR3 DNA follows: TGTGCCAGCAGCCCCCCAGGGGCGCCGCAGCCCCAGCATTTT.

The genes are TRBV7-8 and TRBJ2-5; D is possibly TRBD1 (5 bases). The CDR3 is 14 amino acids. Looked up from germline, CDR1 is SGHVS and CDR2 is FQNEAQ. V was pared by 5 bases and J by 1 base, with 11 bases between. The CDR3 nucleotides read TGTGCCAGCAGCCCATCGACAGTCCAAGAGACCCAGTACTTC. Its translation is CASSPSTVQETQYF. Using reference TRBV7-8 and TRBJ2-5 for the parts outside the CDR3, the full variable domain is GAGVSQSPRYKVAKRGQDVALRCDPISGHVSLFWYQQALGQGPEFLTYFQNEAQLDKSGLPSDRFFAERPEGSVSTLKIQRTQQEDSAVYLCASSPSTVQETQYFGPGTRLLVL.

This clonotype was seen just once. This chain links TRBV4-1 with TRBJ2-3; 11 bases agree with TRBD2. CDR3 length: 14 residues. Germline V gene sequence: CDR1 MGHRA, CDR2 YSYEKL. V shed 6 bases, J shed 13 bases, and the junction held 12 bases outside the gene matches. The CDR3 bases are TGCGCCAGCAGTGGACTAGCGGGTTCTCCAGTCAAGTATTTT. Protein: CASSGLAGSPVKYF.

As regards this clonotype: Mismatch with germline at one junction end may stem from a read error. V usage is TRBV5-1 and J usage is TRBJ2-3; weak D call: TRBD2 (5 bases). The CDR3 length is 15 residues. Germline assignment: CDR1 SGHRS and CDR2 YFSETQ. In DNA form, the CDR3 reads TGCGCCAGCATCCTGAGTGGCGAGGGCACAGACACGCAGTATTTT. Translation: CASILSGEGTDTQYF.

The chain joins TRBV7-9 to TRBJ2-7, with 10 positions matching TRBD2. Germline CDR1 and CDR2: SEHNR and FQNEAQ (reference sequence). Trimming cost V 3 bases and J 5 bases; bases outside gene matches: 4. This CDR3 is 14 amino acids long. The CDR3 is CASSLMGLAHEQYF. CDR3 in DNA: TGTGCCAGCAGCTTGATGGGACTAGCGCACGAGCAGTACTTC.

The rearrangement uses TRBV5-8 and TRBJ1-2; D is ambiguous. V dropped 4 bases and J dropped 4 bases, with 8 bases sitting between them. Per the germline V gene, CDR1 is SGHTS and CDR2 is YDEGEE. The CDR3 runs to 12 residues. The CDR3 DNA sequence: TGTGCCAGCAGCAAGGACTTCTATGGCTACACCTTC. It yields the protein CASSKDFYGYTF.

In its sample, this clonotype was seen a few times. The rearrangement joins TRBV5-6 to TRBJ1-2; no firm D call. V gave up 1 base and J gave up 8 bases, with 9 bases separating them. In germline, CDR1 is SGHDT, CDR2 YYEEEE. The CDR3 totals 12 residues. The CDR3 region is CASSLSNRGYTF. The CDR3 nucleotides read TGTGCCAGCAGCTTGTCGAATCGGGGCTACACCTTC.